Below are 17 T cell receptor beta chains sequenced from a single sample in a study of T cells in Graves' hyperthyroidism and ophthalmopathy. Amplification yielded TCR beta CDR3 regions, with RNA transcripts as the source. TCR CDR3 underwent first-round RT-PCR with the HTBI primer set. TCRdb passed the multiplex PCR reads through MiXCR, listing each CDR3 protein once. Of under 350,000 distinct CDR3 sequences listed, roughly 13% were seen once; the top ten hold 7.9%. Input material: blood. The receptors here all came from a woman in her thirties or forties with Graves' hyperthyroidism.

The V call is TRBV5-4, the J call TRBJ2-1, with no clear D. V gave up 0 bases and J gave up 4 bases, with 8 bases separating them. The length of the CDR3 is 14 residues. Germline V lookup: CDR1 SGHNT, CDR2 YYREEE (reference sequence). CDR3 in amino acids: CASSLVNLYNEQFF. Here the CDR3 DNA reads TGTGCCAGCAGCTTGGTGAACCTTTACAATGAGCAGTTCTTC.

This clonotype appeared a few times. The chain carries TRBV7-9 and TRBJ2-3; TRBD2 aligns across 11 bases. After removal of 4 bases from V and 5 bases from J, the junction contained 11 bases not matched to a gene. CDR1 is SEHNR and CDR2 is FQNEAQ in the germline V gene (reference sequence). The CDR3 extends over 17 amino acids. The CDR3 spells CASSSSNPLAGVDTQYF. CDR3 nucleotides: TGTGCCAGCAGCTCCTCCAACCCACTAGCGGGAGTAGATACGCAGTATTTT.

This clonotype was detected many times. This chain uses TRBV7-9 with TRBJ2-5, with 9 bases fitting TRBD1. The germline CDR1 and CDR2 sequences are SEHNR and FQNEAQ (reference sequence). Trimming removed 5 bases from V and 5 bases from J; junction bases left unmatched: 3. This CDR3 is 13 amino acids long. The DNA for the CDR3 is TGTGCCAGCAGCCGAGGACAGGGGGAGACCCAGTACTTC. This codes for CASSRGQGETQYF.

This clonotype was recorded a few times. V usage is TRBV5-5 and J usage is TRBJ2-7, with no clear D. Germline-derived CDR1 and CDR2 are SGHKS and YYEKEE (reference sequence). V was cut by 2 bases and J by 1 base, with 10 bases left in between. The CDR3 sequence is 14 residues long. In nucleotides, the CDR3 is TGTGCCAGCAGCTTAATCTTAGCTTCCTACGAGCAGTACTTC. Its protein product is CASSLILASYEQYF.

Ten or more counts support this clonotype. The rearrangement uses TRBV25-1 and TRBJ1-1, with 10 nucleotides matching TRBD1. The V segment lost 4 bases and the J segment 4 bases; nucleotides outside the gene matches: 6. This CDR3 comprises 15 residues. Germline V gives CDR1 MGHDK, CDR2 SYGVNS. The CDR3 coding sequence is TGTGCCAGCAGTGCCAGACAGGGGGCCGGCACTGAAGCTTTCTTT. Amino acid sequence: CASSARQGAGTEAFF.

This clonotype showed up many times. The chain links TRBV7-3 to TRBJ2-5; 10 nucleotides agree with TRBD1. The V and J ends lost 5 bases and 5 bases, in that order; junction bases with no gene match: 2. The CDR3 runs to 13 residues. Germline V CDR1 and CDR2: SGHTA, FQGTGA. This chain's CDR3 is CASSAGQGETQYF. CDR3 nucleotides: TGTGCCAGCAGCGCGGGACAGGGGGAGACCCAGTACTTC.

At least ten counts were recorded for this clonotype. This CDR3 reads CATSDTQRAGEKNTQYF. CDR3 DNA: TGTGCCACCAGTGATACCCAACGAGCGGGAGAGAAGAATACGCAGTATTTT. The J gene is TRBJ2-3, the V gene TRBV24-1; 8 positions match TRBD2. The CDR3 is made up of 17 amino acids. With 3 bases clipped from V and 7 bases from J, the junction kept 14 bases outside the gene matches. CDR1 is KGHDR, CDR2 SFDVKD, per germline.

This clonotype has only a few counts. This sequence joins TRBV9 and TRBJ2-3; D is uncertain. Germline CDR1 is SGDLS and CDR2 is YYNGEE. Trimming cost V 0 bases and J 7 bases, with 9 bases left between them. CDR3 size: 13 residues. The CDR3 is CASSVGYQYTQYF. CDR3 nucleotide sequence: TGTGCCAGCAGCGTAGGCTACCAGTATACGCAGTATTTT.

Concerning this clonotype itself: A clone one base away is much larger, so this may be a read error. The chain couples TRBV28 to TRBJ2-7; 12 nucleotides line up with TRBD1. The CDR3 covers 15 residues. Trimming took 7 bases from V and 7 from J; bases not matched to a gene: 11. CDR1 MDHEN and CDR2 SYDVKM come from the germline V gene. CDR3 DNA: TGTGCCAGCAACACAGCCGGGACAGGGGGCGGTGAGCAGTACTTC. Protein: CASNTAGTGGGEQYF.

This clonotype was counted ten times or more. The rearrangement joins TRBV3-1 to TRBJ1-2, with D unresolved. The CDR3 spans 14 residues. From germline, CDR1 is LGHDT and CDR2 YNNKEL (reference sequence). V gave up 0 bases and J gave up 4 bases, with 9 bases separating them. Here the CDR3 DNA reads TGTGCCAGCAGCCAAGATGCACCAGTCTATGGCTACACCTTC. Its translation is CASSQDAPVYGYTF.

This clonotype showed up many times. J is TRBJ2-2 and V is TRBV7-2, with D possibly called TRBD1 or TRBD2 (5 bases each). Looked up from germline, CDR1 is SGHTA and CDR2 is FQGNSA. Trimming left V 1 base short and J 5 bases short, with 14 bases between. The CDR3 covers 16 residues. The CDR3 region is CASSLGWGRMTGELFF. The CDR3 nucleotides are TGTGCCAGCAGCTTAGGTTGGGGGAGAATGACCGGGGAGCTGTTTTTT.

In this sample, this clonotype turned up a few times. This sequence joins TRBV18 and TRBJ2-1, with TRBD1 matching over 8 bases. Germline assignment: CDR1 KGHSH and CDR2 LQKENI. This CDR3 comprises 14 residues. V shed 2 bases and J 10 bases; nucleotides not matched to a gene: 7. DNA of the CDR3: TGTGCCAGCTCACCATACCCCAGGGGGCAAGAGCAGTTCTTC. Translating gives CASSPYPRGQEQFF.

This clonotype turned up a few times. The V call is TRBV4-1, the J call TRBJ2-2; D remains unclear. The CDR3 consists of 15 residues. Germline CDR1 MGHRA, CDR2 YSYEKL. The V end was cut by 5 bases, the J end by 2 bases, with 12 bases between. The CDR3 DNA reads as TGCGCCAGCAGCGCCGAGCCAACAAACACCGGGGAGCTGTTTTTT. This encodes CASSAEPTNTGELFF.

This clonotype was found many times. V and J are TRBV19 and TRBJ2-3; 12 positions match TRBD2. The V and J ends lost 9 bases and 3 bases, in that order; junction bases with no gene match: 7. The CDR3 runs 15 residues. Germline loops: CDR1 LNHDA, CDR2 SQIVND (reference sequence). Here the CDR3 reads CASQPGLAGTDTQYF. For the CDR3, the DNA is TGTGCCAGCCAGCCCGGACTAGCGGGAACAGATACGCAGTATTTT.

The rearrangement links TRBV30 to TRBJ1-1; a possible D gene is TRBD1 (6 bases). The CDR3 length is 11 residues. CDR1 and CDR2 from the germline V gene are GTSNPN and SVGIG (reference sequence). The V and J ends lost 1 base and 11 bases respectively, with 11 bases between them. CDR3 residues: CAWSDRVDAFF. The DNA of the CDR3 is TGTGCCTGGAGTGACAGGGTGGATGCTTTCTTT.

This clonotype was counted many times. CDR3 DNA: TGTGCCAGCAGAGGACAGGGGTGGTCACCCCTCCACTTT. Translation: CASRGQGWSPLHF. V is TRBV12-3 or TRBV12-4 and J is TRBJ1-6; 9 bases map to TRBD1. Trimming at V came to 6 bases and at J to 10 bases, leaving 4 bases not matched to a gene. This CDR3 contains 13 residues.

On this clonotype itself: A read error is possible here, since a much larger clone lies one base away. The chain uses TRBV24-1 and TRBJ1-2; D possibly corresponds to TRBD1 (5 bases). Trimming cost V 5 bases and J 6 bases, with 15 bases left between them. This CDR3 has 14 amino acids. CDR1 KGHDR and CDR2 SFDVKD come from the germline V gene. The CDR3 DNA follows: TGTGCCACCAGTGGCCCGACAGCTATCCATGGCTACACCTTC. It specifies CATSGPTAIHGYTF.